Each of the 27 T cell receptor beta chains below was sequenced from the same sample in a study of cytotoxic CD8 clonotypes in ibrutinib-treated CLL. Assay: immunoSEQ multiplex PCR; the TCRdb copy retains only in-frame clones and omits some. The sample has 250,000 to 350,000 clones, approximately 79% seen once. This material consisted of PBMCs, taken at disease progression, from a patient treated with ibrutinib. These receptors came from a human donor with chronic lymphocytic leukemia.

This clone was seen only once. The chain couples TRBV5-1 to TRBJ2-5; D possibly corresponds to TRBD1 (5 bases). Trimming removed 0 bases from V and 1 base from J, with 10 bases in between. Germline V gene sequence: CDR1 SGHRS, CDR2 YFSETQ. This CDR3 has 15 amino acids. The CDR3 is CASSLADRGQETQYF. CDR3 in DNA: TGCGCCAGCAGCTTGGCCGATAGGGGCCAAGAGACCCAGTACTTC.

The gene calls are TRBV15 and TRBJ1-4, with D unresolved. This CDR3 is built from 13 residues. Germline V CDR1 and CDR2: LNHNV, YYDKDF (reference sequence). V lost 0 bases and J 10 bases, leaving 9 bases between the germline ends. Here the CDR3 DNA reads TGTGCCACCAGCAGAGATACCATGGGAAAACTGTTTTTT. This sequence encodes CATSRDTMGKLFF.

In DNA, the CDR3 is TGTGCCAGCAGCGTAGGGCGGAACGGCGGCACTGAAGCTTTCTTT. This encodes CASSVGRNGGTEAFF. The V gene is TRBV9, the J gene TRBJ1-1, with D unclear. The germline V and J ends were trimmed by 0 bases and 4 bases, with 13 bases remaining between them. This CDR3 contains 15 residues. CDR1 and CDR2 from the germline V gene are SGDLS and YYNGEE.

The rearrangement joins TRBV5-6 to TRBJ1-6, with unresolved D. Trimming removed 2 bases from V and 7 bases from J, with 4 bases in between. This CDR3 comprises 12 residues. Germline CDR1 is SGHDT and CDR2 is YYEEEE. CDR3 protein: CASSFGNSPLHF. CDR3 DNA sequence: TGTGCCAGCAGCTTCGGGAATTCACCCCTCCACTTT.

On this clone: Its ends do not fully match the called genes, so a read error is possible. V and J are TRBV20-1 and TRBJ2-7; D is ambiguous. The CDR3 runs 10 residues. The germline V gene has CDR1 DFQATT and CDR2 SNEGSKA (reference sequence). Here the CDR3 DNA reads TGCAGTGCCAGAGACGGAGAGCAGTACTTC. Its protein is CSARDGEQYF.

The gene calls are TRBV5-1 and TRBJ2-7, with TRBD2 identical over 7 bases. Per the germline V gene, CDR1 is SGHRS and CDR2 is YFSETQ. The J segment lost 5 bases and the V segment lost 0 bases, leaving 11 bases of the junction unmatched. This CDR3 has 16 residues. DNA for the CDR3: TGCGCCAGCAGCTTGGCCGCCAGGGAGGGAATCGACGAGCAGTACTTC. It codes for CASSLAAREGIDEQYF. Full variable domain (missing parts from reference TRBV5-1 and TRBJ2-7): KAGVTQTPRYLIKTRGQQVTLSCSPISGHRSVSWYQQTPGQGLQFLFEYFSETQRNKGNFPGRFSGRQFSNSRSEMNVSTLELGDSALYLCASSLAAREGIDEQYFGPGTRLTVT.

The chain is built from TRBV6-5 and TRBJ1-2; 7 bases fit TRBD1. CDR3 size: 13 residues. Germline-derived CDR1 and CDR2 are MNHEY and SVGAGI. Trimming removed 6 bases from V and 8 bases from J; junction bases left unmatched: 9. The CDR3 here is CASRLRGQGGYTF. The CDR3 DNA sequence: TGTGCCAGCAGGTTGAGGGGGCAGGGCGGCTACACCTTC.

The V gene is TRBV14, the J gene TRBJ2-5; D is perhaps TRBD2 (5 bases). Germline V gives CDR1 SGHDN, CDR2 FVKESK. This CDR3 is 14 amino acids long. V was trimmed by 1 base and J by 9 bases, leaving 15 bases between them. CDR3 protein: CASSQGNRENSQYF. The CDR3 nucleotides read TGTGCCAGCAGCCAAGGCAATAGGGAGAACTCCCAGTACTTC.

The chain links TRBV6-1 to TRBJ2-1, with 7 bases that match TRBD2. Germline values: CDR1 MNHNS, CDR2 SASEGT. The V gene end was trimmed by 4 bases and the J gene end by 2 bases; junction bases not matched to a gene: 8. The CDR3 runs 16 residues. The CDR3 spells CASSGGGRPTYNEQFF. CDR3 nucleotides: TGTGCCAGCAGTGGGGGGGGGAGACCTACCTACAATGAGCAGTTCTTC.

The chain has TRBV18 and TRBJ1-2; D ambiguous. V lost 2 bases and J lost 5, with 12 bases in between. Germline CDR1 and CDR2: KGHSH and LQKENI. This CDR3 region has 14 residues. CDR3 bases: TGTGCCAGCTCACCAAGCAGGTTGTGGTATGGCTACACCTTC. Its translation: CASSPSRLWYGYTF.

The CDR3 region is CATSTWDRGKETQYF. The CDR3 DNA reads as TGTGCCACCAGCACCTGGGACAGGGGGAAAGAGACCCAGTACTTC. V and J are TRBV15 and TRBJ2-5, with 11 bases identical to TRBD1. Germline loops: CDR1 LNHNV, CDR2 YYDKDF (reference sequence). V lost 4 bases, J lost 3 bases, and 4 bases stayed unmatched. The CDR3 has 15 residues.

This clone was seen only once. The rearrangement uses TRBV11-2 and TRBJ2-7; no definite D call. V lost 5 bases to trimming and J lost 3 bases, with 14 bases between them. The germline gives CDR1 SGHAT, CDR2 FQNNGV. This CDR3 region has 14 residues. CDR3 residues: CASSLYSHVYEQYF. CDR3 DNA: TGTGCCAGCAGCCTTTACAGCCACGTCTACGAGCAGTACTTC.

V is TRBV28 and J is TRBJ1-2; 7 bases are shared with TRBD1. Per germline, CDR1 MDHEN and CDR2 SYDVKM. The CDR3 runs to 16 residues. Losses at the gene ends were 1 base for V and 3 bases for J; bases not matched to a gene: 8. CDR3: CASSLSWAGGDYGYTF. CDR3 DNA sequence: TGTGCCAGCAGTTTATCGTGGGCAGGGGGGGACTATGGCTACACCTTC.

This clone was detected only a few times. The chain joins TRBV7-8 to TRBJ1-2, with D perhaps TRBD1 (5 bases). Trimming removed 2 bases from V and 6 bases from J, with 13 bases in between. CDR3 size: 14 residues. Looked up from germline, CDR1 is SGHVS and CDR2 is FQNEAQ. The CDR3 nucleotides read TGTGCCAGCAGCTTACGGACACGGAACGATGGCTACACCTTC. It specifies CASSLRTRNDGYTF.

The chain is built from TRBV7-3 and TRBJ2-1; no firm D call. This CDR3 comprises 15 residues. In germline, CDR1 is SGHTA, CDR2 FQGTGA. The V and J ends lost 2 bases and 0 bases respectively, with 8 bases between them. CDR3 amino acids: CASSLARSSYNEQFF. For the CDR3, the DNA is TGTGCCAGCAGCTTAGCGCGGAGCTCCTACAATGAGCAGTTCTTC.

The chain employs TRBV9 and TRBJ2-7, with 9 bases identical to TRBD1. In germline, CDR1 is SGDLS, CDR2 YYNGEE. This CDR3 has 15 amino acids. The J segment lost 2 bases and the V segment lost 3 bases, leaving 6 bases of the junction unmatched. The CDR3 region is CASSEGTGITYEQYF. The CDR3 nucleotides are TGTGCCAGCAGCGAGGGGACAGGGATCACCTACGAGCAGTACTTC.

There are a few counts of this clone. CDR3 DNA: TGTGCCAGCAGCTTTGGCAGGGGAGATGAAAAACTGTTTTTT. Protein sequence: CASSFGRGDEKLFF. This chain links TRBV7-2 with TRBJ1-4; maybe TRBD1 (6 bases). Germline CDR1 reads SGHTA; CDR2 reads FQGNSA. V was pared by 3 bases and J by 6 bases, with 11 bases between. This CDR3 is 14 amino acids long.

This rearrangement joins TRBV27 to TRBJ1-2; D might be TRBD1 (5 bases). The CDR3 consists of 14 residues. Trimming took 4 bases from V and 5 from J, leaving 14 bases between them. Per the germline V gene, CDR1 is MNHEY and CDR2 is SMNVEV (reference sequence). CDR3 sequence (DNA): TGTGCCAGCAGTTCAGCAGGGTTTAGGTATGGCTACACCTTC. It specifies CASSSAGFRYGYTF.

The chain couples TRBV19 to TRBJ1-4, with 8 bases fitting TRBD1. Per germline, CDR1 LNHDA and CDR2 SQIVND (reference sequence). The CDR3 contains 15 residues. J was trimmed by 2 bases and V by 7 bases; bases with no gene match: 6. CDR3 sequence: CASTQGAWTNEKLFF. Here the CDR3 DNA reads TGTGCCAGTACTCAGGGGGCTTGGACTAATGAAAAACTGTTTTTT.

The sample holds a few counts of this clone. The genes are TRBV6-5 and TRBJ2-5; D gene unclear. The germline CDR1 and CDR2 sequences are MNHEY and SVGAGI. V was shortened by 2 bases and J by 8 bases, with 12 bases between the two germline ends. The CDR3 runs 13 residues. As DNA, the CDR3 is TGTGCCAGCAGTTACCGGATCCGTGATACCCAGTACTTC. It specifies CASSYRIRDTQYF.

The V and J genes are TRBV29-1 and TRBJ2-7, with 12 bases that match TRBD1. Per the germline V gene, CDR1 is SQVTM and CDR2 is ANQGSEA. This CDR3 comprises 13 residues. J lost 1 base, V lost 7 bases, and 2 bases had no gene match. CDR3 protein: CSGGQGASYEQYF. CDR3 nucleotide sequence: TGCAGCGGGGGACAGGGGGCTTCCTACGAGCAGTACTTC.

V usage is TRBV10-3 and J usage is TRBJ2-1, with TRBD2 identical over 11 bases. The CDR3 is 16 amino acids. The junction had 8 bases not matched to a gene; V was cut back by 4 bases and J by 6 bases. Germline lookup yields CDR1 ENHRY and CDR2 SYGVKD. Here the CDR3 reads CAISVTGTSGGNEQFF. The CDR3 nucleotides are TGTGCCATCAGTGTGACCGGGACTAGCGGTGGCAATGAGCAGTTCTTC.

The gene calls are TRBV6-5 and TRBJ1-1; D remains ambiguous. The V gene's germline CDR1 is MNHEY and CDR2 SVGAGI. V was trimmed by 6 bases and J by 4 bases, leaving 9 bases between them. The CDR3 sequence is 12 residues long. The CDR3 DNA is TGTGCCAGCAGACCTCATGGCACTGAAGCTTTCTTT. This translates into CASRPHGTEAFF.

V gene TRBV7-6 combines with J gene TRBJ1-3, with D perhaps TRBD1 (5 bases). Germline loops: CDR1 SGHVS, CDR2 FNYEAQ. The CDR3 contains 18 residues. Trimming cost V 1 base and J 1 base, with 17 bases left between them. The CDR3 loop is CASSLGVRGRPSGNTIYF. The DNA for the CDR3 is TGTGCCAGCAGCTTAGGTGTTAGGGGAAGACCTTCTGGAAACACCATATATTTT. The full variable domain, completed using reference TRBV7-6 and TRBJ1-3, is GAGVSQSPRYKVTKRGQDVALRCDPISGHVSLYWYRQALGQGPEFLTYFNYEAQQDKSGLPNDRFSAERPEGSISTLTIQRTEQRDSAMYRCASSLGVRGRPSGNTIYFGEGSWLTVV.

This clone has more than one count but fewer than ten. The rearrangement uses TRBV5-6 and TRBJ1-5; possibly TRBD1 for D (6 bases). V gave up 0 bases and J gave up 0 bases, with 10 bases separating them. Germline CDR1 reads SGHDT; CDR2 reads YYEEEE. The CDR3 runs 16 residues. The CDR3 nucleotides read TGTGCCAGCAGCTTGGCACAGGGAAATAGCAATCAGCCCCAGCATTTT. Its protein is CASSLAQGNSNQPQHF.

The J gene is TRBJ1-5, the V gene TRBV28; D gene ambiguous. The CDR3 is made up of 15 amino acids. Germline V gene sequence: CDR1 MDHEN, CDR2 SYDVKM. The V end lost 6 bases, the J end lost 2 bases, and 14 bases lay between the germline ends. CDR3 in DNA: TGTGCCAGCAGGGATCGGCAGCAACGCAATCAGCCCCAGCATTTT. It specifies CASRDRQQRNQPQHF.

This clone was seen just once. With a much larger clone just one base away, this may be a read error. V usage is TRBV2 and J usage is TRBJ2-7; D is uncertain. CDR1 and CDR2 (germline): SNHLY, FYNNEI. CDR3 length: 11 residues. Trimming cost V 5 bases and J 2 bases, with 4 bases left between them. The CDR3 DNA sequence: TGTGCCAGCAGTACAACCTACGAGCAGTACTTC. This translates into CASSTTYEQYF.